This T cell receptor beta chain was captured by sequencing in a study of blood T cells in healthy people across ages. This clonotype was seen only a few times. Sample-barcoded 5' priming and a J-beta primer mix drove a second PCR of 7 to 11 cycles. Samples each returned at least 3 million CDR3-containing paired-end reads. MiXCR, run by TCRdb on the 5' RACE reads, gives a single entry per CDR3 protein. The sample includes approximately 730,000 distinct CDR3 sequences, around 46% of them seen just once. This CDR3 is built from 15 residues. The V gene's germline CDR1 is SQVTM and CDR2 ANQGSEA. The junction had 7 bases not matched to a gene; V was cut back by 6 bases and J by 6 bases.

The receptor's source is a woman in her sixties in good health. The chain is built from TRBV29-1 and TRBJ2-1, with TRBD2 matching over 14 bases. The material sequenced was blood. The CDR3 nucleotides read TGCAGCGTCGGGACTAGCGGGAGCGACTCCAATGAGCAGTTCTTC. Residues: CSVGTSGSDSNEQFF.